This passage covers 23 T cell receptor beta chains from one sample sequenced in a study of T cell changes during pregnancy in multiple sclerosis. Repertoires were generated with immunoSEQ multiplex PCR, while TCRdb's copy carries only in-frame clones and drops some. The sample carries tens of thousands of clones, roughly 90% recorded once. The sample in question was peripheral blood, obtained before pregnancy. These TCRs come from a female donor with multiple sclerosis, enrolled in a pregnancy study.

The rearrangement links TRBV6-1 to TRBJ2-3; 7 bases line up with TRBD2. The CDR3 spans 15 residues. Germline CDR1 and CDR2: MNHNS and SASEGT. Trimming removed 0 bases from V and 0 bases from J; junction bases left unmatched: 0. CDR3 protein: CASSEAGGSTDTQYF. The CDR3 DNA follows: TGTGCCAGCAGTGAAGCGGGGGGGAGCACAGATACGCAGTATTTT.

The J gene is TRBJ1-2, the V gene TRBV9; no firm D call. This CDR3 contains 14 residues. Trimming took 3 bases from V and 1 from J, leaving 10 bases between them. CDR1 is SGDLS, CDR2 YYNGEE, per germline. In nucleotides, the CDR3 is TGTGCCAGCAGCGCTCTACAGAATAACTATGGCTACACCTTC. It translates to CASSALQNNYGYTF.

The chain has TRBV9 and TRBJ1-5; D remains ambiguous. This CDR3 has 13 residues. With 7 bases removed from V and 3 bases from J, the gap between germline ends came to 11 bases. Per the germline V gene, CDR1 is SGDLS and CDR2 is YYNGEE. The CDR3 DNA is TGTGCCAGCCTGTACAGCACCAATCAGCCCCAGCATTTT. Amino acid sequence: CASLYSTNQPQHF.

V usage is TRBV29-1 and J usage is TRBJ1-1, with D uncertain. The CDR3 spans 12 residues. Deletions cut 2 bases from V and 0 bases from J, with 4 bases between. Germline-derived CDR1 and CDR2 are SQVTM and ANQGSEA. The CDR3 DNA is TGCAGCGTTGAATCGGTGAACACTGAAGCTTTCTTT. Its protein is CSVESVNTEAFF. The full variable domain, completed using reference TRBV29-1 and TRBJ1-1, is SAVISQKPSRDICQRGTSLTIQCQVDSQVTMMFWYRQQPGQSLTLIATANQGSEATYESGFVIDKFPISRPNLTFSTLTVSNMSPEDSSIYLCSVESVNTEAFFGQGTRLTVV.

The CDR3 reads CATSAISSYNEQFF. CDR3 nucleotide sequence: TGTGCCACCAGCGCGATAAGCTCCTACAATGAGCAGTTCTTC. This rearrangement joins TRBV15 to TRBJ2-1; D uncertain. V gave up 5 bases and J gave up 0 bases, with 8 bases separating them. The length of the CDR3 is 14 residues. Germline CDR1 and CDR2: LNHNV and YYDKDF (reference sequence).

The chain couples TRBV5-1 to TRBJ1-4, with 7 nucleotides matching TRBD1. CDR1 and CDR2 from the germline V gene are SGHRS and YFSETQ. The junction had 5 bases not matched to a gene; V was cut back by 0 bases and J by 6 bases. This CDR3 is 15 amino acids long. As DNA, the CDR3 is TGCGCCAGCAGCTTGGGACAGGGCTGGGATGAAAAACTGTTTTTT. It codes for CASSLGQGWDEKLFF.

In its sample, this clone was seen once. The CDR3 region has the DNA TGTGCCAGCAGCTCGCGGGCGACCGGGGAGCTGTTTTTT. It translates to CASSSRATGELFF. V gene TRBV7-3 combines with J gene TRBJ2-2, with a tentative D call TRBD2 (5 bases). Germline V gene data show CDR1 as SGHTA and CDR2 as FQGTGA. V gave up 4 bases and J gave up 5 bases, with 8 bases separating them. The CDR3 is 13 amino acids.

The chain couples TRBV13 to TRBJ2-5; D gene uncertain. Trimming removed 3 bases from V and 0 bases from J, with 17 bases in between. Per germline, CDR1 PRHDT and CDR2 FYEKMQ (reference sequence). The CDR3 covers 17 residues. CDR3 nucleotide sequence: TGTGCCAGCAGCTTGTCACTTTTCTTCACCGACCAAGAGACCCAGTACTTC. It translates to CASSLSLFFTDQETQYF.

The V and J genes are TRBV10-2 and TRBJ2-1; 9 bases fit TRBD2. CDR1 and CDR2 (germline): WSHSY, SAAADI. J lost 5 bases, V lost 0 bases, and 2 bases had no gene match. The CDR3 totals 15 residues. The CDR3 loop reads CASSESPSGNNEQFF. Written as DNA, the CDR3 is TGCGCCAGCAGTGAGTCGCCTAGCGGGAACAATGAGCAGTTCTTC.

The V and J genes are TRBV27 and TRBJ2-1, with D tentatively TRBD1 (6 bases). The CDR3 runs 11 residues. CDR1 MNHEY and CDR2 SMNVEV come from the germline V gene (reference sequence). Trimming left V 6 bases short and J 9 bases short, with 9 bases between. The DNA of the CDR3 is TGTGCCAGCAGGAGAGGGGGTGAGCAGTTCTTC. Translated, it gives CASRRGGEQFF.

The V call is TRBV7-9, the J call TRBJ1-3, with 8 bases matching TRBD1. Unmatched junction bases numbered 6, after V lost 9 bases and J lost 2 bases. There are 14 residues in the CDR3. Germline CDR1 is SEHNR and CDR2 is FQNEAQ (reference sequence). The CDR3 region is CASSGGLAGNTIYF. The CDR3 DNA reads TGTGCCAGTTCAGGGGGCCTCGCTGGAAACACCATATATTTT.

The DNA of the CDR3 is TGTGCCAGCAGCCGGGACAGCCTCTCCTACAATGAGCAGTTCTTC. The encoded protein is CASSRDSLSYNEQFF. This sequence joins TRBV7-2 and TRBJ2-1; 7 positions match TRBD1. Germline-derived CDR1 and CDR2 are SGHTA and FQGNSA. This CDR3 spans 15 amino acids. J lost 0 bases, V lost 5 bases, and 4 bases had no gene match.

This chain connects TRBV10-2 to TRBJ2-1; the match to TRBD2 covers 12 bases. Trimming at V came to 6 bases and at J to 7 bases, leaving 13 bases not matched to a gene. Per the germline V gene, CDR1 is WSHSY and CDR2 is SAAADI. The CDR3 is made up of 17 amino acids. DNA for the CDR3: TGCGCCAGCAGCCCGGGGGCTAGCGGGAGGGTTGTGAATGAGCAGTTCTTC. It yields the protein CASSPGASGRVVNEQFF.

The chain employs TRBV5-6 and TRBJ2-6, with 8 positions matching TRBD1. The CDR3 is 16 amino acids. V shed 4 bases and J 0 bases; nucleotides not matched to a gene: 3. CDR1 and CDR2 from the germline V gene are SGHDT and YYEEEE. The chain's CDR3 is CASSPQGDSGANVLTF. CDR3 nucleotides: TGTGCCAGCAGCCCACAGGGGGACTCTGGGGCCAACGTCCTGACTTTC.

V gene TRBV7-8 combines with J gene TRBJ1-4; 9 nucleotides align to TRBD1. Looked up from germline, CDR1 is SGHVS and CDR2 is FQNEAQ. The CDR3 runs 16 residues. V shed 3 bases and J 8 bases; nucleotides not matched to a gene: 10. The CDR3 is CASSFDGTGSKEKLFF. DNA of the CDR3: TGTGCCAGCAGCTTCGACGGGACAGGGTCCAAGGAAAAACTGTTTTTT.

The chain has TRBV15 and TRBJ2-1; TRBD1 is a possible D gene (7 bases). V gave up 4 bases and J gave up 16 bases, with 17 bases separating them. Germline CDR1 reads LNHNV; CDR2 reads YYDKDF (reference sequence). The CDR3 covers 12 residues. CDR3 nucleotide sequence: TGTGCCACCAGCACCCAGGGGGGCCCACACTTCTTC. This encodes CATSTQGGPHFF.

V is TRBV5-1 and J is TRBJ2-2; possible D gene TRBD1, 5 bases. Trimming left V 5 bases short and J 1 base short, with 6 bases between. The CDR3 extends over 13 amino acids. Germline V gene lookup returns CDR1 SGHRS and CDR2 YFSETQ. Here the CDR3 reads CASRQENTGELFF. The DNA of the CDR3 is TGCGCCAGCAGACAGGAGAACACCGGGGAGCTGTTTTTT.

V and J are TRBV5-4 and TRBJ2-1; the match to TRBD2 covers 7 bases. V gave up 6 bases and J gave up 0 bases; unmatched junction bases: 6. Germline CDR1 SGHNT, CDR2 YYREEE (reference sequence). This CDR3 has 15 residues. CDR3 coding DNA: TGTGCCAGCAACCCCGGGGGGTTCTCCTACAATGAGCAGTTCTTC. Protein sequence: CASNPGGFSYNEQFF.

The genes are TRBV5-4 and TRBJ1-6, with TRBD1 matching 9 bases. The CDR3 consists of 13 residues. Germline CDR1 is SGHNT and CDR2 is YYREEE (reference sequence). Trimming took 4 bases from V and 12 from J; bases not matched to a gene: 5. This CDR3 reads CASSPGQGIPLHF. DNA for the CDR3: TGTGCCAGCAGCCCCGGACAGGGGATACCCCTCCACTTT. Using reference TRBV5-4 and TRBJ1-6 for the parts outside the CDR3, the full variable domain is ETGVTQSPTHLIKTRGQQVTLRCSSQSGHNTVSWYQQALGQGPQFIFQYYREEENGRGNFPPRFSGLQFPNYSSELNVNALELDDSALYLCASSPGQGIPLHFGNGTRLTVT.

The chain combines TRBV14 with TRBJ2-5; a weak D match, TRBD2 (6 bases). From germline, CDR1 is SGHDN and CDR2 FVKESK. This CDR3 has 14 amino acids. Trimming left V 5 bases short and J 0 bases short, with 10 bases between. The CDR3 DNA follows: TGTGCCAGCAGCTTCCGGGACTACCAAGAGACCCAGTACTTC. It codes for CASSFRDYQETQYF.

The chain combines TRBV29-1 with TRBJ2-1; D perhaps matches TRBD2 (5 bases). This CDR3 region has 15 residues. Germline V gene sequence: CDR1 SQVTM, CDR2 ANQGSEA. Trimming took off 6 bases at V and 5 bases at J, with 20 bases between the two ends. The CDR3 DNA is TGCAGCGTGGAGGCCGACTCCTTTGACAACAATGAGCAGTTCTTC. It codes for CSVEADSFDNNEQFF.

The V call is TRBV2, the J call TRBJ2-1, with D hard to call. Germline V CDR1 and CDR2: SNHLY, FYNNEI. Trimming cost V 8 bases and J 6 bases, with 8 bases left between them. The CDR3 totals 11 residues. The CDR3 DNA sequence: TGTGCCAGCCGCCAAGCCAATGAGCAGTTCTTC. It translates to CASRQANEQFF.

CDR3 amino acids: CASSLLAGGYNEQFF. CDR3 nucleotides: TGTGCCAGCAGCTTACTAGCGGGAGGTTACAATGAGCAGTTCTTC. The gene calls are TRBV5-6 and TRBJ2-1; 12 nucleotides agree with TRBD2. CDR1 and CDR2 from the germline V gene are SGHDT and YYEEEE. With V trimmed by 2 bases and J by 4 bases, 1 base remained unmatched. The CDR3 loop spans 15 amino acids.